This T cell receptor (beta chain) was identified during a study of a mutant IDH1 vaccine in newly diagnosed glioma. Study as a whole: The start of vaccination came 4-6 weeks after radiotherapy alone, or with temozolomide cycles.

Repertoires were generated with immunoSEQ multiplex PCR, while TCRdb's copy carries only in-frame clones and drops some. The data hold about 44,000 clones, with more than 85% observed a single time. Specified time point: week 23, last vaccination. Every single dose of the vaccine, 300 ug of mutant IDH1 20-mer peptide, came with topical imiquimod. On this clone: Its antigen is still unknown.

CDR3 length: 14 residues. Germline V gene sequence: CDR1 LGHNA, CDR2 YNFKEQ. Trimming took 4 bases from V and 0 from J, leaving 9 bases between them. This chain connects TRBV4-2 to TRBJ1-1; maybe TRBD1 (5 bases). The sequencing used PBMCs, collected from a glioma patient whose treatment included an IDH1 peptide vaccine. This TCR derives from a man between 50 and 59 years old with glioma. The CDR3 coding sequence is TGTGCCAGCAGCCCGGACAATATGAACACTGAAGCTTTCTTT. It is translated as CASSPDNMNTEAFF.